Below are 32 T cell receptor beta chains sequenced from a single sample in a study of radiation and T cells in renal cell carcinoma. Data came from immunoSEQ multiplex PCR; TCRdb stores just in-frame clones and leaves some out. This sample has 100,000 to 150,000 clones, with over 75% found just once. Time point here: blood 2 weeks post-SBRT. As for treatment: 15 Gy SBRT to primary tumor, nephrectomy 4 weeks later. Sample: blood, taken from a patient whose treatment included radiotherapy and nephrectomy. All receptors come from a man aged 50 to 59 with renal cell carcinoma.

In this sample, this clone turned up once. The V gene is TRBV18, the J gene TRBJ2-7, with D perhaps assigned TRBD1 or TRBD2 (5 bases each). The CDR3 is 15 amino acids. Trimming stripped 4 bases from V and 7 bases from J, with 20 bases between. Germline V gene lookup returns CDR1 KGHSH and CDR2 LQKENI. CDR3 in amino acids: CASSLPGPPQREQYF. The CDR3 DNA sequence: TGTGCCAGCTCACTCCCGGGACCCCCGCAAAGGGAGCAGTACTTC.

The chain has TRBV6-1 and TRBJ1-6; D not resolved. Germline V gene lookup returns CDR1 MNHNS and CDR2 SASEGT. CDR3 length: 16 amino acids. Trimming stripped 2 bases from V and 4 bases from J, with 12 bases between. CDR3 amino acids: CASSERMAEYNSPLHF. The CDR3 DNA follows: TGTGCCAGCAGTGAAAGGATGGCAGAATATAATTCACCCCTCCACTTT.

This chain links TRBV7-8 with TRBJ1-4; unclear D gene. V was shortened by 5 bases and J by 6 bases, with 13 bases between the two germline ends. CDR3 length: 14 residues. From germline, CDR1 is SGHVS and CDR2 FQNEAQ. CDR3 DNA sequence: TGTGCCAGCAGCCGACACACCGGGGATGAAAAACTGTTTTTT. This sequence encodes CASSRHTGDEKLFF.

V usage is TRBV7-2 and J usage is TRBJ2-2, with 7 nucleotides matching TRBD1. Germline V gene sequence: CDR1 SGHTA, CDR2 FQGNSA. After removal of 4 bases from V and 0 bases from J, the junction contained 14 bases not matched to a gene. This CDR3 region has 19 residues. The CDR3 region is CASSSRQGIIYANTGELFF. The CDR3 nucleotides read TGTGCCAGCAGCTCCAGACAGGGCATAATTTACGCGAACACCGGGGAGCTGTTTTTT. The complete variable domain, with remaining parts taken from reference TRBV7-2 and TRBJ2-2, reads GAGVSQSPSNKVTEKGKDVELRCDPISGHTALYWYRQSLGQGLEFLIYFQGNSAPDKSGLPSDRFSAERTGGSVSTLTIQRTQQEDSAVYLCASSSRQGIIYANTGELFFGEGSRLTVL.

J is TRBJ1-1 and V is TRBV7-9; tentative D call: TRBD1 (6 bases). Trimming pared 5 bases from V and 0 bases from J, leaving 13 bases between. Germline V gene sequence: CDR1 SEHNR, CDR2 FQNEAQ (reference sequence). The CDR3 extends over 15 amino acids. In DNA form, the CDR3 reads TGTGCCAGCAGCCCAGACAGGCTCCTGAACACTGAAGCTTTCTTT. It encodes CASSPDRLLNTEAFF. Full variable domain (remainder filled in from reference TRBV7-9 and TRBJ1-1): DTGVSQNPRHKITKRGQNVTFRCDPISEHNRLYWYRQTLGQGPEFLTYFQNEAQLEKSRLLSDRFSAERPKGSFSTLEIQRTEQGDSAMYLCASSPDRLLNTEAFFGQGTRLTVV.

The chain combines TRBV5-1 with TRBJ1-2, with unresolved D. The CDR3 is made up of 13 amino acids. Germline V gene sequence: CDR1 SGHRS, CDR2 YFSETQ. The V end lost 3 bases, the J end lost 6 bases, and 12 bases lay between the germline ends. The CDR3 sequence: CASSSTTDNGYTF. In DNA, the CDR3 is TGCGCCAGCAGCTCAACAACCGACAATGGCTACACCTTC.

CDR3 bases: TGTGCCAGTAGCCTACAGACAGGGGGCAATGAAAAACTGTTTTTT. This translates into CASSLQTGGNEKLFF. The V call is TRBV19, the J call TRBJ1-4, with 10 bases fitting TRBD1. CDR3 length: 15 residues. Germline CDR1 and CDR2: LNHDA and SQIVND (reference sequence). V gave up 6 bases and J gave up 5 bases; unmatched junction bases: 6.

The rearrangement joins TRBV6-6 to TRBJ2-7; TRBD2 agrees at 8 bases. The V gene end was trimmed by 0 bases and the J gene end by 0 bases; junction bases not matched to a gene: 4. Germline V lookup: CDR1 MNHNY, CDR2 SVGAGI (reference sequence). CDR3 length: 16 residues. CDR3 bases: TGTGCCAGCAGTTACTCACTAGCGGACACCTCCTACGAGCAGTACTTC. It encodes CASSYSLADTSYEQYF.

V is TRBV2 and J is TRBJ2-7, with D possibly matching TRBD1 (5 bases). The germline CDR1 and CDR2 sequences are SNHLY and FYNNEI. The CDR3 totals 11 residues. Trimming pared 10 bases from V and 3 bases from J, leaving 10 bases between. This chain's CDR3 is CATMDNYEQYF. The CDR3 DNA sequence: TGTGCCACCATGGACAACTACGAGCAGTACTTC.

V gene TRBV9 combines with J gene TRBJ2-7, with 8 bases identical to TRBD2. The CDR3 runs to 15 residues. Germline V gene lookup returns CDR1 SGDLS and CDR2 YYNGEE. J was trimmed by 3 bases and V by 4 bases; bases with no gene match: 9. CDR3 DNA sequence: TGTGCCAGCAGCCCCTTCCGCGGGGGGCTCTACGAGCAGTACTTC. Translating gives CASSPFRGGLYEQYF.

The chain joins TRBV2 to TRBJ2-2; D is unclear. Germline V gene lookup returns CDR1 SNHLY and CDR2 FYNNEI. V lost 6 bases, J lost 2 bases, and 13 bases lay in between. The CDR3 is made up of 15 amino acids. The CDR3 loop reads CASRPFGPNTGELFF. CDR3 DNA: TGTGCCAGCAGGCCCTTCGGACCCAACACCGGGGAGCTGTTTTTT.

This clone was observed a handful of times. This chain links TRBV10-3 with TRBJ2-3, with 8 bases aligning to TRBD2. CDR1 and CDR2 (germline): ENHRY, SYGVKD. The V gene end was trimmed by 11 bases and the J gene end by 5 bases; junction bases not matched to a gene: 6. The CDR3 sequence is 12 residues long. The CDR3 spells CASGLAGDTQYF. CDR3 nucleotides: TGTGCCTCCGGACTAGCAGGAGATACGCAGTATTTT.

The chain combines TRBV30 with TRBJ2-3; D not certain. The V gene's germline CDR1 is GTSNPN and CDR2 SVGIG (reference sequence). The ends were cut back, 0 bases at V and 6 bases at J, with 7 bases in the middle. The CDR3 spans 12 residues. The CDR3 bases are TGTGCCTGGAGTGTGTATCTCGATACGCAGTATTTT. Translation gives CAWSVYLDTQYF.

This sequence joins TRBV5-1 and TRBJ2-4, with 7 bases matching TRBD2. Germline CDR1 SGHRS, CDR2 YFSETQ. The CDR3 is 14 residues long. V was pared by 4 bases and J by 10 bases, with 11 bases of the junction left unmatched. CDR3 protein: CASSEGGSLGIQYF. CDR3 coding DNA: TGCGCCAGCAGCGAGGGAGGGAGTTTAGGGATTCAGTACTTC. Based on the CDR3 plus reference TRBV5-1 and TRBJ2-4, the full variable domain is KAGVTQTPRYLIKTRGQQVTLSCSPISGHRSVSWYQQTPGQGLQFLFEYFSETQRNKGNFPGRFSGRQFSNSRSEMNVSTLELGDSALYLCASSEGGSLGIQYFGAGTRLSVL.

This clone was recorded a few times. This chain uses TRBV9 with TRBJ1-1; D is ambiguous. Germline values: CDR1 SGDLS, CDR2 YYNGEE. The CDR3 is 14 residues long. V lost 2 bases and J 0 bases, leaving 8 bases between the germline ends. This CDR3 reads CASSVEEMNTEAFF. CDR3 in DNA: TGTGCCAGCAGCGTCGAAGAAATGAACACTGAAGCTTTCTTT.

The rearrangement joins TRBV30 to TRBJ1-6; 7 bases are shared with TRBD1. The CDR3 runs to 15 residues. Germline loops: CDR1 GTSNPN, CDR2 SVGIG (reference sequence). V lost 1 base, J lost 4 bases, and 4 bases stayed unmatched. The CDR3 protein is CAWSGGTAYNSPLHF. In DNA, the CDR3 is TGTGCCTGGAGTGGGGGGACAGCTTATAATTCACCCCTCCACTTT.

The sample holds one count of this clone. The chain uses TRBV6-5 and TRBJ1-5; a weak D match, TRBD1 (6 bases). The CDR3 has 13 residues. Trimming took 5 bases from V and 4 from J, leaving 9 bases between them. Germline V gene sequence: CDR1 MNHEY, CDR2 SVGAGI. The CDR3 coding sequence is TGTGCCAGCAGTACTACAGGGAATCAGCCCCAGCATTTT. Amino acids: CASSTTGNQPQHF.

V usage is TRBV15 and J usage is TRBJ2-3; 7 nucleotides line up with TRBD1. The CDR3 sequence is 18 residues long. V was pared by 5 bases and J by 1 base, with 15 bases of the junction left unmatched. CDR1 and CDR2 (germline): LNHNV, YYDKDF (reference sequence). Here the CDR3 reads CATSRNYPGGLGTDTQYF. The CDR3 bases are TGTGCCACCAGCCGGAACTACCCAGGGGGTCTAGGCACAGATACGCAGTATTTT.

V is TRBV2 and J is TRBJ1-3; D gene unclear. Germline CDR1 is SNHLY and CDR2 is FYNNEI. The V gene lost 4 bases and the J gene lost 0 bases, with 10 bases spanning the gap. The CDR3 runs to 15 residues. DNA of the CDR3: TGTGCCAGCAGTGTTGACATTAGCTCTGGAAACACCATATATTTT. Translated, it gives CASSVDISSGNTIYF.

This clone was detected only a few times. The chain uses TRBV7-2 and TRBJ2-3; 8 bases fit TRBD2. The CDR3 consists of 18 residues. J lost 6 bases, V lost 2 bases, and 16 bases had no gene match. The germline CDR1 and CDR2 sequences are SGHTA and FQGNSA. The CDR3 sequence: CASSLYGSRGAPLDTQYF. CDR3 in DNA: TGTGCCAGCAGCTTATACGGATCGCGGGGGGCGCCTTTGGATACGCAGTATTTT.

This rearrangement joins TRBV6-1 to TRBJ2-7; D may correspond to TRBD1 or TRBD2 (5 bases each). The V gene's germline CDR1 is MNHNS and CDR2 SASEGT. Trimming stripped 10 bases from V and 7 bases from J, with 20 bases between. This CDR3 contains 13 residues. CDR3 sequence (DNA): TGTGCCACCGAGGGGCAGGGCCGTTGGGAGCAGTACTTC. This sequence encodes CATEGQGRWEQYF.

J is TRBJ2-7 and V is TRBV4-3; perhaps TRBD2 as D (5 bases). V was clipped by 0 bases and J by 3 bases, with 12 bases between them. CDR3 size: 15 residues. The germline V gene has CDR1 LGHNA and CDR2 YSLEER. CDR3 in DNA: TGCGCCAGCAGCCAAGAGAGGGCCCTGCACTACGAGCAGTACTTC. It specifies CASSQERALHYEQYF.

The sample holds one count of this clone. The chain recombines TRBV9 with TRBJ2-1; D is unclear. The CDR3 sequence is 15 residues long. V was pared by 0 bases and J by 3 bases, with 10 bases between. Germline V CDR1 and CDR2: SGDLS, YYNGEE. The CDR3: CASSVGSSYYNEQFF. The CDR3 coding sequence is TGTGCCAGCAGCGTAGGTTCATCCTACTACAATGAGCAGTTCTTC.

This rearrangement joins TRBV7-6 to TRBJ1-4, with 9 bases matching TRBD1. In germline, CDR1 is SGHVS, CDR2 FNYEAQ. CDR3 size: 13 residues. Trimming cost V 4 bases and J 6 bases; bases outside gene matches: 0. CDR3 DNA sequence: TGTGCCAGCAGCTGGACAGGGGATGAAAAACTGTTTTTT. Translation gives CASSWTGDEKLFF. Using reference TRBV7-6 and TRBJ1-4 for the parts outside the CDR3, the full variable domain is GAGVSQSPRYKVTKRGQDVALRCDPISGHVSLYWYRQALGQGPEFLTYFNYEAQQDKSGLPNDRFSAERPEGSISTLTIQRTEQRDSAMYRCASSWTGDEKLFFGSGTQLSVL.

The chain links TRBV18 to TRBJ1-4; maybe TRBD1 (6 bases). There are 14 residues in the CDR3. CDR1 KGHSH and CDR2 LQKENI come from the germline V gene. V lost 5 bases to trimming and J lost 6 bases, with 13 bases between them. The DNA for the CDR3 is TGTGCCAGCTCAGGGGGCGGACATTATGAAAAACTGTTTTTT. Protein: CASSGGGHYEKLFF.

This clone is a singleton in its sample. The chain couples TRBV30 to TRBJ1-6; no clear D. CDR1 and CDR2 from the germline V gene are GTSNPN and SVGIG (reference sequence). The CDR3 is 12 amino acids. V lost 4 bases to trimming and J lost 7 bases, with 8 bases between them. CDR3 sequence reads: CAWTGLNSPLHF. CDR3 sequence (DNA): TGTGCCTGGACAGGATTAAATTCACCCCTCCACTTT.

The sample holds one count of this clone. V usage is TRBV2 and J usage is TRBJ2-7; tentative D call: TRBD2 (5 bases). Germline V gene data show CDR1 as SNHLY and CDR2 as FYNNEI. V lost 8 bases, J lost 0 bases, and 14 bases lay in between. The CDR3 runs 14 residues. The CDR3 sequence is CASSATGNSYEQYF. In DNA, the CDR3 is TGTGCCAGCTCGGCCACGGGGAACTCCTACGAGCAGTACTTC.

The gene calls are TRBV4-2 and TRBJ1-4; TRBD1 agrees at 10 bases. The CDR3 is made up of 13 amino acids. V was pared by 7 bases and J by 7 bases, with 3 bases of the junction left unmatched. Germline-derived CDR1 and CDR2 are LGHNA and YNFKEQ. CDR3 loop: CASKDRGAEKLFF. CDR3 sequence (DNA): TGTGCCAGCAAGGACAGGGGGGCTGAAAAACTGTTTTTT.

The rearrangement joins TRBV7-9 to TRBJ2-3; 13 nucleotides align to TRBD2. Germline V CDR1 and CDR2: SEHNR, FQNEAQ (reference sequence). The CDR3 covers 15 residues. Trimming at V came to 11 bases and at J to 2 bases, leaving 7 bases not matched to a gene. CDR3 residues: CACETSGGFTDTQYF. The CDR3 bases are TGTGCCTGTGAGACTAGCGGGGGGTTCACAGATACGCAGTATTTT.

The V call is TRBV5-5, the J call TRBJ1-1; D remains unclear. Per germline, CDR1 SGHKS and CDR2 YYEKEE (reference sequence). CDR3 size: 13 residues. Trimming left V 4 bases short and J 11 bases short, with 18 bases between. The CDR3 DNA reads as TGTGCCAGCAGCCTAAACCCGATGGCCGGGGCTTTCTTT. Protein sequence: CASSLNPMAGAFF.

The chain is built from TRBV9 and TRBJ1-2; 8 bases fit TRBD1. The CDR3 totals 14 residues. The V and J ends lost 0 bases and 8 bases, in that order; junction bases with no gene match: 6. Germline CDR1 and CDR2: SGDLS and YYNGEE. The CDR3 nucleotides are TGTGCCAGCAGCGTAGAGGACAGGGTAGGCGGCTACACCTTC. This encodes CASSVEDRVGGYTF.

This clone was detected only once. V gene TRBV28 combines with J gene TRBJ2-5, with D possibly matching TRBD2 (5 bases). Germline CDR1 reads MDHEN; CDR2 reads SYDVKM. V was cut by 8 bases and J by 2 bases, with 12 bases left in between. The CDR3 is 13 residues long. CDR3 DNA: TGTGCCAGCCGAGGGCAGGATCAAGAGACCCAGTACTTC. Amino acids: CASRGQDQETQYF.